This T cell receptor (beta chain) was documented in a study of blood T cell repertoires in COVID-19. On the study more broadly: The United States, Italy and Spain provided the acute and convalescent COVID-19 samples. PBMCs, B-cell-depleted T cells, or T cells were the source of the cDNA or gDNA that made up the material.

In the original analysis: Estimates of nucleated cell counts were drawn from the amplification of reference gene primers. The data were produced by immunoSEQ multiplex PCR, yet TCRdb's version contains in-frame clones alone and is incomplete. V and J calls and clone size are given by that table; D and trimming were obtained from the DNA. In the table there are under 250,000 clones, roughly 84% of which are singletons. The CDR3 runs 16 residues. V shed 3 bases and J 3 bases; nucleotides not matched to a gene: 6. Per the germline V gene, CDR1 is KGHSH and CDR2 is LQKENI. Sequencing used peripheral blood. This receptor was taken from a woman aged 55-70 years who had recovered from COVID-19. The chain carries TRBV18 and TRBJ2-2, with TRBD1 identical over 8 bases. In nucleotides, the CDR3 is TGTGCCAGCTCACCGGCAGGGGGCGCGGACACCGGGGAGCTGTTTTTT. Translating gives CASSPAGGADTGELFF.